These 28 T cell receptor beta chains were all obtained from the same sample, sequenced in a study of cytomegalovirus exposure and HLA in healthy donors. PCR used 60 Vbeta primers and 13 Jbeta primers. Sequenced by immunoSEQ multiplex PCR; TCRdb stores in-frame clones only, minus some. The table lists around 140,000 clones, less than 90% of them singletons. The sample was PBMCs. Receptors were obtained from a man in his forties in good health and CMV-seronegative.

V and J are TRBV7-3 and TRBJ2-1; 9 nucleotides line up with TRBD2. CDR1 is SGHTA, CDR2 FQGTGA, per germline. The junction had 15 bases not matched to a gene; V was cut back by 4 bases and J by 8 bases. The CDR3 covers 17 residues. CDR3 protein: CASSSRKLAGTGDEQFF. Written as DNA, the CDR3 is TGTGCCAGCAGCTCAAGAAAGCTAGCGGGAACGGGGGATGAGCAGTTCTTC.

The V call is TRBV7-2, the J call TRBJ2-1, with 8 bases that match TRBD2. Germline CDR1 SGHTA, CDR2 FQGNSA. V was clipped by 5 bases and J by 6 bases; unmatched bases: 12. The CDR3 sequence is 16 residues long. As DNA, the CDR3 is TGTGCCAGCAGCCCCAGACTAGCGCTGGTTGGCAATGAGCAGTTCTTC. This translates into CASSPRLALVGNEQFF.

The chain links TRBV7-6 to TRBJ1-2; perhaps TRBD1 as D (5 bases). The germline V gene has CDR1 SGHVS and CDR2 FNYEAQ. V was trimmed by 5 bases and J by 2 bases, leaving 9 bases between them. This CDR3 region has 13 residues. The CDR3 sequence is CASSPRGNYGYTF. For the CDR3, the DNA is TGTGCCAGCAGCCCGCGGGGGAACTATGGCTACACCTTC.

The chain carries TRBV4-3 and TRBJ2-7; 11 bases align to TRBD2. Germline V lookup: CDR1 LGHNA, CDR2 YSLEER. This CDR3 comprises 16 residues. V lost 6 bases, J lost 4 bases, and 11 bases stayed unmatched. CDR3 sequence reads: CASSPYSGGARYEQYF. CDR3 DNA: TGCGCCAGCAGTCCGTATAGCGGGGGGGCCCGATACGAGCAGTACTTC.

This chain connects TRBV7-2 to TRBJ1-5, with D unclear. V lost 1 base to trimming and J lost 1 base, with 11 bases between them. CDR3 size: 16 residues. Germline V gene sequence: CDR1 SGHTA, CDR2 FQGNSA. The CDR3 protein is CASSLGRERSNQPQHF. Written as DNA, the CDR3 is TGTGCCAGCAGCTTAGGACGGGAAAGGAGCAATCAGCCCCAGCATTTT.

The J gene is TRBJ2-3, the V gene TRBV4-3; 10 bases are shared with TRBD2. Trimming cost V 1 base and J 0 bases; bases outside gene matches: 7. The CDR3 totals 18 residues. Germline V gives CDR1 LGHNA, CDR2 YSLEER. The CDR3 DNA follows: TGCGCCAGCAGCCAAGCTCCAATAGCGGGGGGAAGCACAGATACGCAGTATTTT. This codes for CASSQAPIAGGSTDTQYF.

Concerning this clone itself: At one end the junction does not follow the germline gene, possibly because of a read error. The rearrangement uses TRBV7-9 and TRBJ2-4, with TRBD1 matching 7 bases. The CDR3 contains 14 residues. Germline assignment: CDR1 SEHNR and CDR2 FQNEAQ (reference sequence). For the CDR3, the DNA is TGTTCCAGCAGGGACAGTTTGAGAGAAAACATTCAGTACTTC. Translated, it gives CSSRDSLRENIQYF.

A note on this clone: Different DNA sequences within this sample yield the same CDR3. This chain connects TRBV5-6 to TRBJ2-2; D is undetermined. Trimming took off 3 bases at V and 4 bases at J, with 7 bases between the two ends. Germline-derived CDR1 and CDR2 are SGHDT and YYEEEE. CDR3 length: 13 amino acids. In nucleotides, the CDR3 is TGTGCCAGCAGCTCAGGTTTCACCGGGGAGCTGTTTTTT. Protein: CASSSGFTGELFF.

This sequence joins TRBV6-5 and TRBJ2-1; D might be TRBD2 (7 bases). Per germline, CDR1 MNHEY and CDR2 SVGAGI. The CDR3 totals 16 residues. Trimming removed 2 bases at V and 8 bases at J, with 19 bases between. CDR3 sequence (DNA): TGTGCCAGCAGTTACGGGTGGGGGGGCCGTGTCCATGAGCAGTTCTTC. Protein product: CASSYGWGGRVHEQFF.

CDR3 DNA sequence: TGTGCCAGCAGCGTAGATGTGAGCGGGGCATACAATGAGCAGTTCTTC. As protein: CASSVDVSGAYNEQFF. This rearrangement joins TRBV9 to TRBJ2-1, with 7 positions matching TRBD2. This CDR3 comprises 16 residues. With V trimmed by 0 bases and J by 4 bases, 7 bases remained unmatched. Germline loops: CDR1 SGDLS, CDR2 YYNGEE.

V gene TRBV5-4 combines with J gene TRBJ2-1; 7 bases match TRBD2. The V and J ends lost 6 bases and 3 bases, in that order; junction bases with no gene match: 9. Germline values: CDR1 SGHNT, CDR2 YYREEE (reference sequence). This CDR3 has 15 residues. CDR3 in amino acids: CASTLGKRDYNEQFF. CDR3 DNA sequence: TGTGCCAGCACCCTAGGGAAGCGGGACTACAATGAGCAGTTCTTC.

This chain joins TRBV4-1 and TRBJ1-2, with 8 bases aligning to TRBD1. V lost 2 bases, J lost 4 bases, and 9 bases stayed unmatched. The CDR3 is 16 residues long. CDR1 is MGHRA and CDR2 is YSYEKL in the germline V gene. CDR3 nucleotide sequence: TGCGCCAGCAGCCAATCTTTCGCGACAGGGGCCTATGGCTACACCTTC. It encodes CASSQSFATGAYGYTF.

The V and J genes are TRBV5-5 and TRBJ2-5; 7 positions match TRBD2. Germline CDR1 SGHKS, CDR2 YYEKEE (reference sequence). With 0 bases clipped from V and 5 bases from J, the junction kept 10 bases outside the gene matches. The length of the CDR3 is 16 residues. CDR3 bases: TGTGCCAGCAGCTTGGAACTAGCGTTGTTTTCCGAGACCCAGTACTTC. It encodes CASSLELALFSETQYF.

The chain employs TRBV7-9 and TRBJ1-4, with 9 bases fitting TRBD1. In germline, CDR1 is SEHNR, CDR2 FQNEAQ (reference sequence). The CDR3 runs 16 residues. Germline trimming cut 2 bases from V and 5 bases from J; bases unmatched to any gene: 6. CDR3 bases: TGTGCCAGCAGCTTACGGCGACAGGGGGTGAATGAAAAACTGTTTTTT. Protein: CASSLRRQGVNEKLFF.

The J gene is TRBJ2-1, the V gene TRBV7-9; D ambiguous. Per germline, CDR1 SEHNR and CDR2 FQNEAQ (reference sequence). V shed 4 bases and J shed 6 bases, with 16 bases lying between them. CDR3 length: 15 residues. The CDR3 DNA sequence: TGTGCCAGCAGCTCCCCCCAGGAATTGCTCAATGAGCAGTTCTTC. Protein product: CASSSPQELLNEQFF.

The rearrangement joins TRBV30 to TRBJ1-5; perhaps TRBD1 as D (5 bases). From germline, CDR1 is GTSNPN and CDR2 SVGIG (reference sequence). V was clipped by 0 bases and J by 6 bases, with 12 bases between them. The CDR3 covers 14 residues. CDR3 amino acids: CAWSVLRQGQPQHF. CDR3 nucleotides: TGTGCCTGGAGTGTACTCCGTCAGGGTCAGCCCCAGCATTTT.

V gene TRBV4-1 combines with J gene TRBJ2-3; D gene ambiguous. The length of the CDR3 is 14 residues. CDR1 is MGHRA, CDR2 YSYEKL, per germline. V was pared by 0 bases and J by 0 bases, with 4 bases between. The CDR3 reads CASSQDRSTDTQYF. The CDR3 DNA follows: TGCGCCAGCAGCCAAGATCGGAGCACAGATACGCAGTATTTT.

The V call is TRBV6-5, the J call TRBJ1-3; TRBD1 is a possible D gene (5 bases). There are 15 residues in the CDR3. Germline values: CDR1 MNHEY, CDR2 SVGAGI. Deletions cut 5 bases from V and 0 bases from J, with 11 bases between. As DNA, the CDR3 is TGTGCCAGCAGTCGACAGCCCTCCTCTGGAAACACCATATATTTT. This translates into CASSRQPSSGNTIYF.

The chain joins TRBV18 to TRBJ2-7; 10 bases match TRBD1. This CDR3 comprises 14 residues. CDR1 is KGHSH and CDR2 is LQKENI in the germline V gene. V shed 2 bases, J shed 3 bases, and the junction held 1 base outside the gene matches. The CDR3 reads CASSPRTGGYEQYF. DNA of the CDR3: TGTGCCAGCTCACCAAGGACAGGGGGCTACGAGCAGTACTTC.

The chain is built from TRBV18 and TRBJ2-5, with no clear D. Germline-derived CDR1 and CDR2 are KGHSH and LQKENI. The ends were cut back, 1 base at V and 2 bases at J, with 5 bases in the middle. This CDR3 spans 13 amino acids. The CDR3 bases are TGTGCCAGCTCACCACGCAGGCAAGAGACCCAGTACTTC. Its protein is CASSPRRQETQYF. The whole variable domain, filled in from reference TRBV18 and TRBJ2-5, reads NAGVMQNPRHLVRRRGQEARLRCSPMKGHSHVYWYRQLPEEGLKFMVYLQKENIIDESGMPKERFSAEFPKEGPSILRIQQVVRGDSAAYFCASSPRRQETQYFGPGTRLLVL.

In its sample, this clone was seen a few times. The chain is built from TRBV6-5 and TRBJ1-1, with D unclear. There are 14 residues in the CDR3. V gave up 0 bases and J gave up 2 bases, with 7 bases separating them. Germline V CDR1 and CDR2: MNHEY, SVGAGI. The CDR3: CASSYSTANTEAFF. For the CDR3, the DNA is TGTGCCAGCAGTTACTCAACAGCAAACACTGAAGCTTTCTTT.

CDR3 nucleotide sequence: TGCGCCAGCAGCTTGGACACTACCTACGAGCAGTACTTC. It encodes CASSLDTTYEQYF. The rearrangement links TRBV5-1 to TRBJ2-7; D is unclear. The CDR3 sequence is 13 residues long. The V end was cut by 0 bases, the J end by 2 bases, with 6 bases between. Germline V gives CDR1 SGHRS, CDR2 YFSETQ.

V and J are TRBV29-1 and TRBJ2-7; possible D gene TRBD2, 6 bases. V was clipped by 3 bases and J by 6 bases, with 15 bases between them. Germline CDR1 and CDR2: SQVTM and ANQGSEA. The CDR3 runs 13 residues. In DNA form, the CDR3 reads TGCAGCGTTGAGGGGCGGGGTACCGGCGAGCAGTACTTC. Translating it yields CSVEGRGTGEQYF.

CDR3: CASSGSLQGATFF. The CDR3 DNA reads TGTGCCAGCAGCGGGTCACTCCAGGGGGCAACTTTCTTT. The J gene is TRBJ1-1, the V gene TRBV9; 8 bases map to TRBD1. Germline V gene lookup returns CDR1 SGDLS and CDR2 YYNGEE. With 3 bases clipped from V and 12 bases from J, the junction kept 10 bases outside the gene matches. The CDR3 sequence is 13 residues long.

The rearrangement uses TRBV11-3 and TRBJ2-5, with TRBD2 matching over 7 bases. The CDR3 totals 15 residues. J was trimmed by 1 base and V by 5 bases; bases with no gene match: 7. Germline V gives CDR1 SGHNT, CDR2 YENEEA. CDR3 residues: CASSPRGGPQETQYF. The CDR3 nucleotides are TGTGCCAGCAGCCCCCGGGGAGGGCCCCAAGAGACCCAGTACTTC.

The V and J genes are TRBV7-8 and TRBJ2-1; a possible D gene is TRBD2 (6 bases). This CDR3 is built from 15 residues. Germline V gene data show CDR1 as SGHVS and CDR2 as FQNEAQ. The V and J ends lost 3 bases and 3 bases respectively, with 12 bases between them. The CDR3 coding sequence is TGTGCCAGCAGCTTCACCCCGGGGGACTACAATGAGCAGTTCTTC. Protein product: CASSFTPGDYNEQFF.

On this clone: One junction end disagrees with the germline gene, perhaps due to a read error. The chain joins TRBV7-7 to TRBJ2-5; TRBD1 agrees at 8 bases. Germline V gene sequence: CDR1 SSHAT, CDR2 FNYEAQ (reference sequence). The CDR3 has 14 residues. The CDR3 is CASSLDRGRETQYF. Here the CDR3 DNA reads TGTGCTAGCAGCTTAGACAGGGGACGGGAGACCCAGTACTTC.

The V call is TRBV6-4, the J call TRBJ2-1, with TRBD1 matching 7 bases. This CDR3 spans 13 amino acids. Unmatched junction bases numbered 4, after V lost 2 bases and J lost 9 bases. CDR1 is MRHNA and CDR2 is SNTAGT in the germline V gene. In nucleotides, the CDR3 is TGTGCCAGCAGTGACCAGCACAGGGGTGAGCAGTTCTTC. Encoded protein: CASSDQHRGEQFF.